These T cell receptor beta chains were read from a single sample in a study of cytomegalovirus exposure and HLA in healthy donors. Method: immunoSEQ multiplex PCR; TCRdb's copy keeps in-frame clones and lacks some. In the table there are 250,000 or so clones, under 90% of which are singletons. Sequencing was performed on PBMCs. These receptors were collected from a human donor in good health. Both conserved end residues are part of each CDR3. A D gene is named only where the DNA matches it firmly. The listing skips clone size in some rows; elsewhere it reads once, few, many or a size class.

D gene: NA
clone size: NA
J gene: TRBJ1-2
V gene: TRBV4-1
CDR3 protein: CASSHGAATGLFYGYTF
CDR3 DNA: TGCGCCAGCAGCCATGGAGCCGCAACAGGGTTGTTCTATGGCTACACCTTC

D gene: NA
clone size: NA
J gene: TRBJ2-1
V gene: TRBV2
CDR3 protein: CASSDRGLLNEQFF
CDR3 DNA: TGTGCCAGCAGTGATCGTGGACTTCTCAATGAGCAGTTCTTC

D gene: TRBD2
clone size: NA
J gene: TRBJ2-1
V gene: TRBV6-5
CDR3 protein: CASSPRGGTYNEQFF
CDR3 DNA: TGTGCCAGCAGTCCCCGGGGGGGGACCTACAATGAGCAGTTCTTC

D gene: NA
clone size: NA
J gene: TRBJ1-2
V gene: TRBV7-9
CDR3 protein: CASTRTGAWGYTF
CDR3 DNA: TGTGCCAGCACCCGGACTGGAGCTTGGGGCTACACCTTC

D gene: TRBD2
clone size: NA
J gene: TRBJ2-5
V gene: TRBV4-1
CDR3 protein: CASSQLATRGRAHRETQYF
CDR3 DNA: TGCGCCAGCAGCCAACTTGCGACCCGAGGGAGGGCACATCGAGAGACCCAGTACTTC

D gene: TRBD1
clone size: NA
J gene: TRBJ2-5
V gene: TRBV5-4
CDR3 protein: CASSSGTGGQETQYF
CDR3 DNA: TGTGCCAGCAGCTCCGGGACAGGGGGCCAAGAGACCCAGTACTTC

D gene: TRBD2
clone size: NA
J gene: TRBJ2-7
V gene: TRBV7-8
CDR3 protein: CASSLTSDADEQYF
CDR3 DNA: TGTGCCAGCAGCCTAACTAGCGACGCTGACGAGCAGTACTTC

D gene: NA
clone size: NA
J gene: TRBJ1-1
V gene: TRBV11-2
CDR3 protein: CASSLERGGGTEAFF
CDR3 DNA: TGTGCCAGCAGCTTAGAACGGGGGGGTGGGACTGAAGCTTTCTTT

D gene: NA
clone size: once
J gene: TRBJ2-2
V gene: TRBV15
CDR3 protein: CATSRDYAGNTGELFF
CDR3 DNA: TGTGCCACCAGCAGAGATTATGCAGGGAACACCGGGGAGCTGTTTTTT

D gene: NA
clone size: NA
J gene: TRBJ1-2
V gene: TRBV6-5
CDR3 protein: CASSYSAQGSGYTF
CDR3 DNA: TGTGCCAGCAGTTACTCCGCCCAGGGGTCTGGCTACACCTTC

D gene: NA
clone size: NA
J gene: TRBJ2-5
V gene: TRBV7-6
CDR3 protein: CASSLAPSGQSFFLETQYF
CDR3 DNA: TGTGCCAGCAGCTTAGCCCCGTCGGGTCAGAGTTTCTTTTTGGAGACCCAGTACTTC

D gene: TRBD1
clone size: few
J gene: TRBJ2-7
V gene: TRBV4-2
CDR3 protein: CASSQGLGQPFYEQYF
CDR3 DNA: TGTGCCAGCAGCCAAGGCTTGGGACAGCCTTTTTACGAGCAGTACTTC

D gene: NA
clone size: NA
J gene: TRBJ2-1
V gene: TRBV5-1
CDR3 protein: CASSPEIGGRSYNEQFF
CDR3 DNA: TGCGCCAGCAGTCCGGAGATAGGAGGGAGGTCCTACAATGAGCAGTTCTTC

D gene: TRBD2
clone size: once
J gene: TRBJ2-7
V gene: TRBV27
CDR3 protein: CASRLRTSGGISSYEQYF
CDR3 DNA: TGTGCCAGCAGACTAAGGACTAGCGGGGGAATAAGCTCCTACGAGCAGTACTTC

D gene: NA
clone size: NA
J gene: TRBJ1-2
V gene: TRBV6-1
CDR3 protein: CASSEPAGGQNYGYTF
CDR3 DNA: TGTGCCAGCAGTGAACCCGCCGGCGGTCAAAACTATGGCTACACCTTC

D gene: NA
clone size: NA
J gene: TRBJ1-1
V gene: TRBV10-3
CDR3 protein: CAISGLAEAFF
CDR3 DNA: TGTGCCATCAGTGGGCTCGCTGAAGCTTTCTTT

D gene: NA
clone size: NA
J gene: TRBJ1-1
V gene: TRBV2
CDR3 protein: CASREQVLNTEAFF
CDR3 DNA: TGTGCCAGCAGAGAACAGGTCCTTAACACTGAAGCTTTCTTT

D gene: TRBD1
clone size: NA
J gene: TRBJ2-2
V gene: TRBV2
CDR3 protein: CASLPDRVAGELFF
CDR3 DNA: TGTGCCAGCCTTCCGGACAGGGTAGCCGGGGAGCTGTTTTTT

D gene: NA
clone size: NA
J gene: TRBJ1-3
V gene: TRBV15
CDR3 protein: CATSRDNAAFSGNTIYF
CDR3 DNA: TGTGCCACCAGCAGAGATAATGCGGCTTTCTCTGGAAACACCATATATTTT

D gene: NA
clone size: NA
J gene: TRBJ1-4
V gene: TRBV7-9
CDR3 protein: CASSGKIIAGSGEKLFF
CDR3 DNA: TGTGCCAGCAGCGGCAAGATAATAGCAGGGTCGGGTGAAAAACTGTTTTTT

D gene: NA
clone size: NA
J gene: TRBJ2-3
V gene: TRBV21-1
CDR3 protein: CAGLVGGRSTDTQYF
CDR3 DNA: TGTGCCGGACTAGTGGGGGGCCGTAGCACAGATACGCAGTATTTT

D gene: NA
clone size: NA
J gene: TRBJ2-2
V gene: TRBV29-1
CDR3 protein: CSVRPGAGELFF
CDR3 DNA: TGCAGCGTGAGACCCGGGGCCGGGGAGCTGTTTTTT

D gene: TRBD1
clone size: NA
J gene: TRBJ1-5
V gene: TRBV27
CDR3 protein: CASSLSGQGNQPQHF
CDR3 DNA: TGTGCCAGCAGTTTATCGGGACAGGGCAATCAGCCCCAGCATTTT

D gene: TRBD2
clone size: NA
J gene: TRBJ2-1
V gene: TRBV30
CDR3 protein: CAWTGTSAYNEQFF
CDR3 DNA: TGTGCCTGGACCGGGACTAGCGCTTACAATGAGCAGTTCTTC

D gene: TRBD1
clone size: NA
J gene: TRBJ1-2
V gene: TRBV2
CDR3 protein: CASRTGTGYGYTF
CDR3 DNA: TGTGCCAGCCGTACCGGGACAGGATATGGCTACACCTTC

D gene: NA
clone size: NA
J gene: TRBJ2-3
V gene: TRBV4-2
CDR3 protein: CASSRGYQAPDTQYF
CDR3 DNA: TGTGCCAGCAGCCGGGGCTATCAAGCCCCAGATACGCAGTATTTT

D gene: TRBD2
clone size: NA
J gene: TRBJ2-7
V gene: TRBV5-4
CDR3 protein: CASSLAGGGSYEQYF
CDR3 DNA: TGTGCCAGCAGCTTAGCGGGAGGGGGCTCCTACGAGCAGTACTTC

D gene: TRBD1
clone size: NA
J gene: TRBJ2-7
V gene: TRBV4-1
CDR3 protein: CASSLQGANEQYF
CDR3 DNA: TGCGCCAGCAGCCTGCAGGGGGCGAACGAGCAGTACTTC

D gene: TRBD2
clone size: NA
J gene: TRBJ2-7
V gene: TRBV10-3
CDR3 protein: CAISESTSGRLGEQYF
CDR3 DNA: TGTGCCATCAGTGAGTCGACTAGCGGGAGGTTAGGGGAGCAGTACTTC

D gene: NA
clone size: NA
J gene: TRBJ1-2
V gene: TRBV14
CDR3 protein: CASSQDTVNYGYTF
CDR3 DNA: TGTGCCAGCAGCCAAGATACAGTTAACTATGGCTACACCTTC

D gene: TRBD2
clone size: NA
J gene: TRBJ2-3
V gene: TRBV28
CDR3 protein: CASSFSGRENTQYF
CDR3 DNA: TGTGCCAGCAGTTTTAGCGGGAGGGAAAATACGCAGTATTTT

D gene: NA
clone size: few
J gene: TRBJ1-2
V gene: TRBV30
CDR3 protein: CAWSEELNYGYTF
CDR3 DNA: TGTGCCTGGAGCGAGGAATTAAACTATGGCTACACCTTC

D gene: NA
clone size: NA
J gene: TRBJ1-1
V gene: TRBV7-5
CDR3 protein: CARSLAEAGGNTEAFF
CDR3 DNA: TGTGCCAGAAGCTTAGCGGAGGCAGGGGGGAACACTGAAGCTTTCTTT

D gene: NA
clone size: NA
J gene: TRBJ1-1
V gene: TRBV4-1
CDR3 protein: CASRNRGGTEAFF
CDR3 DNA: TGCGCCAGCCGAAATCGGGGGGGCACTGAAGCTTTCTTT

D gene: NA
clone size: NA
J gene: TRBJ2-2
V gene: TRBV28
CDR3 protein: CASSSFRENTGELFF
CDR3 DNA: TGTGCCAGTTCTAGCTTTAGGGAGAACACCGGGGAGCTGTTTTTT

D gene: TRBD1
clone size: NA
J gene: TRBJ1-3
V gene: TRBV6-1
CDR3 protein: CATRPEGASGNTIYF
CDR3 DNA: TGTGCCACCCGGCCCGAGGGGGCGTCTGGAAACACCATATATTTT

D gene: TRBD1
clone size: NA
J gene: TRBJ2-7
V gene: TRBV11-1
CDR3 protein: CASSNRQGTYEQYF
CDR3 DNA: TGTGCCAGCAGCAACCGACAGGGTACCTACGAGCAGTACTTC

D gene: NA
clone size: NA
J gene: TRBJ1-5
V gene: TRBV2
CDR3 protein: CASGGGGTESNQPQHF
CDR3 DNA: TGTGCCAGCGGGGGAGGAGGTACCGAGAGCAATCAGCCCCAGCATTTT

D gene: NA
clone size: once
J gene: TRBJ2-3
V gene: TRBV7-8
CDR3 protein: CASSPLGLSSTDTQYF
CDR3 DNA: TGTGCCAGCAGTCCGTTGGGCCTATCTAGCACAGATACGCAGTATTTT

D gene: NA
clone size: NA
J gene: TRBJ1-5
V gene: TRBV13
CDR3 protein: CASSLTGNQPQHF
CDR3 DNA: TGTGCCAGCAGCCTAACAGGGAATCAGCCCCAGCATTTT

D gene: NA
clone size: NA
J gene: TRBJ2-5
V gene: TRBV7-9
CDR3 protein: CSSSMGLAEETQYF
CDR3 DNA: TGTTCCAGCAGCATGGGACTCGCAGAAGAGACCCAGTACTTC

D gene: NA
clone size: NA
J gene: TRBJ2-7
V gene: TRBV6-1
CDR3 protein: CASKDRIDEQYF
CDR3 DNA: TGTGCCAGCAAGGACAGAATAGACGAGCAGTACTTC

D gene: NA
clone size: NA
J gene: TRBJ2-5
V gene: TRBV6-5
CDR3 protein: CASSFWGGLDQETQYF
CDR3 DNA: TGTGCCAGCAGTTTCTGGGGGGGGCTGGATCAAGAGACCCAGTACTTC

D gene: TRBD2
clone size: NA
J gene: TRBJ2-1
V gene: TRBV5-1
CDR3 protein: CASSSGLAGFNEQFF
CDR3 DNA: TGCGCCAGCAGCTCGGGACTAGCGGGTTTCAATGAGCAGTTCTTC

D gene: TRBD1
clone size: NA
J gene: TRBJ2-1
V gene: TRBV7-6
CDR3 protein: CASSPRQGGGSNEQFF
CDR3 DNA: TGTGCCAGCAGCCCTAGACAGGGCGGTGGGTCCAATGAGCAGTTCTTC

D gene: NA
clone size: once
J gene: TRBJ1-1
V gene: TRBV25-1
CDR3 protein: CASSEYFPDTEAFF
CDR3 DNA: TGTGCCAGCAGTGAGTATTTTCCGGACACTGAAGCTTTCTTT

D gene: TRBD1
clone size: NA
J gene: TRBJ1-6
V gene: TRBV2
CDR3 protein: CASNDRVSYNSPLHF
CDR3 DNA: TGTGCCAGCAACGACAGGGTCTCCTATAATTCACCCCTCCACTTT

D gene: TRBD1
clone size: NA
J gene: TRBJ2-3
V gene: TRBV19
CDR3 protein: CASSTLDRVEDTQYF
CDR3 DNA: TGTGCCAGTAGTACCTTAGACAGGGTCGAAGATACGCAGTATTTT

D gene: NA
clone size: few
J gene: TRBJ2-3
V gene: TRBV29-1
CDR3 protein: CSATIDYTDTQYF
CDR3 DNA: TGCAGCGCAACCATAGACTACACAGATACGCAGTATTTT

D gene: TRBD1
clone size: NA
J gene: TRBJ2-5
V gene: TRBV4-3
CDR3 protein: CASSQDHRGVETQYF
CDR3 DNA: TGCGCCAGCAGCCAAGATCACAGGGGAGTGGAGACCCAGTACTTC

D gene: TRBD2
clone size: NA
J gene: TRBJ2-7
V gene: TRBV5-4
CDR3 protein: CASSLAAVAGGEYHSYEQYF
CDR3 DNA: TGTGCCAGCAGCTTGGCAGCCGTAGCGGGGGGGGAATACCACTCCTACGAGCAGTACTTC

D gene: NA
clone size: NA
J gene: TRBJ1-5
V gene: TRBV19
CDR3 protein: CASSIFTGRSNQPQHF
CDR3 DNA: TGTGCCAGTAGTATATTTACAGGACGGAGCAATCAGCCCCAGCATTTT

D gene: NA
clone size: few
J gene: TRBJ2-3
V gene: TRBV7-9
CDR3 protein: CASSNERRASGTDTQYF
CDR3 DNA: TGTGCCAGCAGCAACGAAAGGAGGGCTAGCGGCACAGATACGCAGTATTTT

D gene: TRBD2
clone size: NA
J gene: TRBJ2-7
V gene: TRBV4-1
CDR3 protein: CASSPSGRPSYEQYF
CDR3 DNA: TGCGCCAGCAGCCCGAGCGGGAGGCCCTCCTACGAGCAGTACTTC

D gene: TRBD1
clone size: NA
J gene: TRBJ2-1
V gene: TRBV7-9
CDR3 protein: CASSLDRGGNEQFF
CDR3 DNA: TGTGCCAGCAGCTTAGACAGGGGTGGGAATGAGCAGTTCTTC

D gene: NA
clone size: NA
J gene: TRBJ2-3
V gene: TRBV15
CDR3 protein: CATSRDGQGPPTDTQYF
CDR3 DNA: TGTGCCACCAGCAGAGATGGGCAGGGGCCCCCCACAGATACGCAGTATTTT

D gene: NA
clone size: NA
J gene: TRBJ1-5
V gene: TRBV6-1
CDR3 protein: CASNEFTDQPQHF
CDR3 DNA: TGTGCCAGCAACGAGTTTACGGATCAGCCCCAGCATTTT

D gene: TRBD2
clone size: NA
J gene: TRBJ2-5
V gene: TRBV30
CDR3 protein: CAWSGGGRETQYF
CDR3 DNA: TGTGCCTGGAGTGGGGGGGGTCGGGAGACCCAGTACTTC

D gene: TRBD2
clone size: NA
J gene: TRBJ2-1
V gene: TRBV9
CDR3 protein: CASSVVQAGGVHEQFF
CDR3 DNA: TGTGCCAGCAGCGTAGTCCAAGCGGGAGGGGTTCATGAGCAGTTCTTC